This T cell receptor (beta chain) was sequenced during a study of OX40 agonist ivuxolimab in advanced cancers. CDR3 size: 11 residues. Per germline, CDR1 MNHEY and CDR2 SMNVEV (reference sequence). V was cut by 5 bases and J by 6 bases, with 8 bases left in between. TCRdb's copy holds only in-frame clones and misses some; the assay was immunoSEQ multiplex PCR. The sample lists about 90,000 clones; over 80% were seen once. Specimen: CD4+ or CD8+ T cells sorted from blood, collected in a trial of the OX40 agonist ivuxolimab. V gene TRBV27 combines with J gene TRBJ2-7; either TRBD1 or TRBD2 may fit D (5 bases each). The sequence came from an adult with an advanced solid tumor such as melanoma, head and neck, liver or kidney cancer. CDR3 DNA: TGTGCCAGCAGTGGGGGTGGCGAGCAGTACTTC. This sequence encodes CASSGGGEQYF.